Listed below are T cell receptor beta chains from one sample, sequenced in a study of OX40 agonist ivuxolimab in advanced cancers. Some clones are missing from TCRdb's copy, which holds only in-frame ones; the method was immunoSEQ multiplex PCR. This table has approximately 50,000 clones, 70% to 80% appearing once. The specimen comprised CD4+ or CD8+ T cells sorted from blood, sampled in a trial of the OX40 agonist ivuxolimab. These receptor sequences come from an adult with an advanced solid tumor such as melanoma, head and neck, liver or kidney cancer. Both conserved end residues are part of each CDR3. A D gene is named only where the DNA matches it firmly. Expanded clones get a size class; other rows say once, few or many, or leave the size out.

V: TRBV6-5
J: TRBJ2-5
D: .
size: few
DNA: TGTGCCAGCAGTTCTGCCTCCAGAAAGCAAGAGACCCAGTACTTC
CDR3: CASSSASRKQETQYF

V: TRBV5-4
J: TRBJ1-1
D: .
size: many
DNA: TGTGCCAGCAGCTTGGATGGGAGGCCCACTGAAGCTTTCTTT
CDR3: CASSLDGRPTEAFF

V: TRBV7-6
J: TRBJ2-5
D: .
size: .
DNA: TGTGCCAGCAGCTTAGTAGGGGCATCAGAGACCCAGTACTTC
CDR3: CASSLVGASETQYF

V: TRBV6-5
J: TRBJ2-1
D: .
size: .
DNA: TGTGCCAGCAGTTACCAAAACTCTAATAAGCAGTTCTTC
CDR3: CASSYQNSNKQFF

V: TRBV7-2
J: TRBJ1-5
D: .
size: .
DNA: TGTGCCAGCAGCTCCCAGGGCGAGCCCCAGCATTTT
CDR3: CASSSQGEPQHF

V: TRBV15
J: TRBJ2-2
D: .
size: .
DNA: TGTGCCACCAGCCGATATGGAAGACAGGCCGCGAACACCGGGGAGCTGTTTTTT
CDR3: CATSRYGRQAANTGELFF

V: TRBV28
J: TRBJ2-7
D: TRBD2
size: .
DNA: TGTGCCAGCAGGAGACTAGCGGGCCTTTACGAGCAGTACTTC
CDR3: CASRRLAGLYEQYF

V: TRBV6-4
J: TRBJ2-1
D: .
size: .
DNA: TGTGCCAGCAGTCCGACGGAGCGTACTCGGTACAATGAGCAGTTCTTC
CDR3: CASSPTERTRYNEQFF

V: TRBV7-2
J: TRBJ1-1
D: .
size: .
DNA: TGTGCCAGCAGCTCAGACCCGGGACAAACTGAAGCTTTCTTT
CDR3: CASSSDPGQTEAFF

V: TRBV5-1
J: TRBJ1-1
D: .
size: .
DNA: TGCGCCAGCAGCCTAGGTGGGGGCTGGGGCACTGAAGCTTTCTTT
CDR3: CASSLGGGWGTEAFF

V: TRBV6-5
J: TRBJ2-5
D: TRBD2
size: .
DNA: TGTGCCAGCAGCCGCAGCGGGGGGTCCCAAGAGACCCAGTACTTC
CDR3: CASSRSGGSQETQYF

V: TRBV6-6
J: TRBJ1-5
D: .
size: .
DNA: TGTGCCAGCAAAGAGAGCAATCAGCCCCAGCATTTT
CDR3: CASKESNQPQHF

V: TRBV6-1
J: TRBJ1-3
D: .
size: few
DNA: TGTGCCAGCAGTGAAGCTTGGACCTCTGGAAACACCATATATTTT
CDR3: CASSEAWTSGNTIYF

V: TRBV7-6
J: TRBJ1-1
D: .
size: .
DNA: TGTGCCAGCAGCTTGATGCCTGAGAACACTGAAGCTTTCTTT
CDR3: CASSLMPENTEAFF

V: TRBV11-3
J: TRBJ2-3
D: .
size: .
DNA: TGTGCCAGCAGCTTATTGGGATTAGATACGCAGTATTTT
CDR3: CASSLLGLDTQYF

V: TRBV7-8
J: TRBJ2-7
D: .
size: .
DNA: TGTGCCAGCAGCTCCTCTGGAGAGCAGTACTTC
CDR3: CASSSSGEQYF

V: TRBV21-1
J: TRBJ2-3
D: .
size: once
DNA: TGTGCCAGCAGCAAGGGCGGGAGACCTCCCGGTCGCACAGATACGCAGTATTTT
CDR3: CASSKGGRPPGRTDTQYF

V: TRBV21-1
J: TRBJ2-1
D: .
size: .
DNA: TGTGCCAGCAGCAACGAAAGCGGGGAGCCATACAATGAGCAGTTCTTC
CDR3: CASSNESGEPYNEQFF

V: TRBV14
J: TRBJ1-1
D: .
size: .
DNA: TGTGCCAGCAGCCGGCAGGGAGACGCTGAAGCTTTCTTT
CDR3: CASSRQGDAEAFF

V: TRBV19
J: TRBJ2-4
D: .
size: .
DNA: TGTGCCAGTAGAACACCCGGAGGGGAAAAAAGCATTCAGTACTTC
CDR3: CASRTPGGEKSIQYF

V: TRBV14
J: TRBJ1-1
D: .
size: .
DNA: TGTGCCAGCAGCCTTAATCGGGGGCAAGGTGAAGCTTTCTTT
CDR3: CASSLNRGQGEAFF

V: TRBV7-2
J: TRBJ1-3
D: .
size: .
DNA: TGTGCCAGCAGCTTACAGGGGCGAGGAAACACCATATATTTT
CDR3: CASSLQGRGNTIYF

V: TRBV27
J: TRBJ2-6
D: .
size: .
DNA: TGTGCCAGCAGTCCCCTCAGGGCTGGGGCCAACGTCCTGACTTTC
CDR3: CASSPLRAGANVLTF